This T cell receptor (beta chain) was sequenced in a study of CD8 T cells in ankylosing spondylitis. Study findings and constraints: Reports say disease-linked clones showed up significantly more in matched ankylosing spondylitis synovial fluid. In synovial fluid and blood from reactive arthritis, some motif variants were previously reported. Characteristic of ankylosing spondylitis blood, it appeared, was a TCR beta motif comprising several highly homologous variants.

Using quantitative 5'-RACE with molecular barcodes, the authors made TCR beta libraries. TCRdb reprocessed the 5' RACE reads with MiXCR, giving one entry per CDR3 protein. The table includes roughly 700,000 distinct CDR3 sequences, 15% to 20% detected once. This clonotype has a handful of counts. The antigen is unknown. The CDR3 loop spans 16 amino acids. The junction had 2 bases not matched to a gene; V was cut back by 3 bases and J by 0 bases. CDR1 and CDR2 from the germline V gene are PRHDT and FYEKMQ (reference sequence). The sequence was obtained from a male donor with ankylosing spondylitis. This rearrangement joins TRBV13 to TRBJ1-6; 7 bases are shared with TRBD1. Sample: blood, either unsorted or a sorted T cell fraction (not recorded which). Written as DNA, the CDR3 is TGTGCCAGCAGCTTGAGACAGGGCTCCTATAATTCACCCCTCCACTTT. Its protein is CASSLRQGSYNSPLHF.